This TCR beta chain originates from a study of blood T cell repertoires in COVID-19. The CDR3 has 17 amino acids. V dropped 2 bases and J dropped 2; count of bases not matched to a gene: 5. Germline CDR1 is SGHTA and CDR2 is FQGNSA. The repertoire was sequenced with immunoSEQ multiplex PCR; TCRdb's copy has only in-frame clones and lacks some. The sample has more than 95,000 clones, about 83% seen once. J is TRBJ2-5 and V is TRBV7-2, with 13 nucleotides matching TRBD2. The clonotype was recovered from a man older than 75 with active or convalescent COVID-19. Sequencing was done on a sample of peripheral blood. CDR3 DNA: TGTGCCAGCAGCTTACCCACACTAGCGGGGGGGCAAGAGACCCAGTACTTC. Protein sequence: CASSLPTLAGGQETQYF.